The present T cell receptor beta chain was sequenced within a study of blood T cell repertoires in COVID-19. Per the original data handling: Counts of nucleated cells, estimated from reference gene primer amplification, were obtained. Sequenced by immunoSEQ multiplex PCR; TCRdb stores in-frame clones only, minus some. Clone size and V and J calls were adopted from that table, with D and trimming inferred from the DNA. The data contain about 270,000 clones, around 89% of them singletons. This clone has a single count. V was clipped by 2 bases and J by 0 bases; unmatched bases: 9. In germline, CDR1 is GTSNPN, CDR2 SVGIG (reference sequence). CDR3 length equals 19 residues.

The receptor comes from a woman between 50 and 59 years old who had recovered from COVID-19. The chain has TRBV30 and TRBJ2-3; 15 bases fit TRBD2. The sample consisted of PBMCs or T cells enriched from blood (not recorded which). CDR3 sequence: CAWSLGLAGGFSSTDTQYF. Written as DNA, the CDR3 is TGTGCCTGGAGTCTTGGACTAGCGGGAGGGTTCTCTAGCACAGATACGCAGTATTTT.